This TCR beta chain emerged from a study of cytomegalovirus exposure and HLA in healthy donors. Broader study findings: In a later analysis, the majority of CMV-associated beta chains seemingly showed HLA restriction.

13 Jbeta primers and 60 Vbeta primers were used for the PCR. Original processing notes: Approximately 86 million unique TCR beta chains, roughly 10 million shared, were counted in a later analysis. The method was immunoSEQ multiplex PCR; TCRdb's version includes in-frame clones alone and lacks a portion of them. V and J calls and clone size are those listed in that table; D and trimming were worked out from the DNA. The table lists roughly 93,000 clones, over 60% of them singletons. V was clipped by 6 bases and J by 3 bases, with 14 bases between them. This CDR3 comprises 14 residues. Germline assignment: CDR1 MNHNY and CDR2 SVGAGI (reference sequence). This clone was counted only a few times. Its antigen is currently unknown.

The sequence derives from a human donor in good health. The chain links TRBV6-6 to TRBJ1-1, with a possible D match to TRBD1 (6 bases). The sequencing sample was made of PBMCs. The CDR3 nucleotides are TGTGCCAGCAGCCCCGAGGGGGGGTACACTGAAGCTTTCTTT. Translating it yields CASSPEGGYTEAFF.